This TCR beta chain was identified during a study of T cell changes during pregnancy in multiple sclerosis (dated by TCRdb to the late 2010s). With regard to the full study: The study looked at changes in the T cell repertoire across pregnancy in women with multiple sclerosis.

Concerning this clone: Its antigen is still unknown. No quality values exist for individual bases; no much larger clone is one base distant.

Trimming at the junction amounts to 1 base on V and 7 bases on J, and the germline ends lie 10 bases apart. The CDR3 goes from the cysteine to the phenylalanine over 14 residues. Solely the CDR3 DNA is kept, with 42 bases framed from the first base. From the germline V gene (reference sequence), CDR1 is MNHNY and CDR2 is SVGAGI. Libraries came from the immunoSEQ multiplex PCR assay. In its TCRdb copy, this immuneACCESS table keeps in-frame sequences only and misses some clones. Where compared with another copy, unresolved V genes explain less than half of these, and the others have no known cause. This sample gives around 30,000 clones in total; about 90% of them show up just once. Jointly, the top ten make up 3.5% to 4% of the sample.

This clonotype was obtained from a female donor with multiple sclerosis, enrolled in a pregnancy study. The rearrangement combines TRBV6-6 with TRBJ1-4; the D region possibly corresponds to TRBD1 (6 bases align). Sequencing used CD8+ T cells from peripheral blood mononuclear cells, obtained in the third trimester of pregnancy. CDR3 protein: CASSYLGQFEKLFF. The bases read TGTGCCAGCAGTTACTTAGGACAGTTTGAAAAACTGTTTTTT.